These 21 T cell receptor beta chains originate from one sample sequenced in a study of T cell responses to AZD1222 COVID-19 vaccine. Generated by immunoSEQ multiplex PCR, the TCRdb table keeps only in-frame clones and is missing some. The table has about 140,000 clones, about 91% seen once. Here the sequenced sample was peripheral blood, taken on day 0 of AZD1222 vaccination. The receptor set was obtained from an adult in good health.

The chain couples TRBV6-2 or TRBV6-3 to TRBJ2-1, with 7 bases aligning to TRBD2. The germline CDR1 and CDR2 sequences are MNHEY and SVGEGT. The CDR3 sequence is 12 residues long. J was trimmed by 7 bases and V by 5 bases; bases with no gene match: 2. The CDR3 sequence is CASSRDYNEQFF. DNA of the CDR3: TGTGCCAGCAGTCGGGACTATAATGAGCAGTTCTTC.

The CDR3 loop is CASSESTGGIEKLFF. The CDR3 coding sequence is TGTGCCAGCAGCGAATCAACAGGAGGGATTGAAAAACTGTTTTTT. This chain joins TRBV7-9 and TRBJ1-4, with D maybe TRBD1 (5 bases). Germline CDR1 and CDR2: SEHNR and FQNEAQ (reference sequence). V dropped 5 bases and J dropped 7 bases, with 17 bases sitting between them. This CDR3 has 15 amino acids.

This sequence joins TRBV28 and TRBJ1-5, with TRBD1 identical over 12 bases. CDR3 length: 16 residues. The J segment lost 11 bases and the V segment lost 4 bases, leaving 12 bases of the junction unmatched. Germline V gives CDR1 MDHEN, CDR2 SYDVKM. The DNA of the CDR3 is TGTGCCAGCAGTTCGGGACAGGGGGCGAAATTTGCGGCCCAGCATTTT. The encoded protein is CASSSGQGAKFAAQHF. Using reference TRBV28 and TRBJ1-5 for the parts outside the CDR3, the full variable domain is DVKVTQSSRYLVKRTGEKVFLECVQDMDHENMFWYRQDPGLGLRLIYFSYDVKMKEKGDIPEGYSVSREKKERFSLILESASTNQTSMYLCASSSGQGAKFAAQHFGDGTRLSIL.

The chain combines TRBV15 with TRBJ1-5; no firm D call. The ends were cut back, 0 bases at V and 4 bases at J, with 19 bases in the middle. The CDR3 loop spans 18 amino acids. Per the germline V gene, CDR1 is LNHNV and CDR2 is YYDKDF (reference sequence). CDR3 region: CATSRDEGRRPQNQPQHF. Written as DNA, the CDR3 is TGTGCCACCAGCAGAGATGAGGGCAGACGGCCCCAAAATCAGCCCCAGCATTTT.

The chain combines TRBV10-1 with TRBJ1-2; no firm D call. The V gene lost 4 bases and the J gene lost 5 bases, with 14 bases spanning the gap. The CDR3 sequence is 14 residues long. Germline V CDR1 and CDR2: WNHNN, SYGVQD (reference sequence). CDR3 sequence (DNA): TGCGCCAGCAGTGTCTCCGACCTAGTATATGGCTACACCTTC. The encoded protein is CASSVSDLVYGYTF.

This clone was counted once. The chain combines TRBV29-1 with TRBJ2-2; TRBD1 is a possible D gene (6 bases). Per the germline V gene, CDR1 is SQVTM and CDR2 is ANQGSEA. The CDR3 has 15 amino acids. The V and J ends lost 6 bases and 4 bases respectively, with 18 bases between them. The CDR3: CSVLGARGTTGELFF. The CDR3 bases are TGCAGCGTGTTGGGGGCAAGGGGGACCACCGGGGAGCTGTTTTTT.

CDR3 DNA sequence: TGCGCCAGCAGCCAACGGCTAGCGGTCACCGGGGAGCTGTTTTTT. Its protein is CASSQRLAVTGELFF. V usage is TRBV4-3 and J usage is TRBJ2-2; 7 bases agree with TRBD2. The CDR3 extends over 15 amino acids. V was clipped by 2 bases and J by 4 bases; unmatched bases: 4. Looked up from germline, CDR1 is LGHNA and CDR2 is YSLEER.

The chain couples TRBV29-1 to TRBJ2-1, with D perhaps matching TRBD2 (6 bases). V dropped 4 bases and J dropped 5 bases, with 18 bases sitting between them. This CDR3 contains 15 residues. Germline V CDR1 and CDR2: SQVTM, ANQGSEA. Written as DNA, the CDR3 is TGCAGCGTTGGCATGGCCGGAGGGACTCACAATGAGCAGTTCTTC. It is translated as CSVGMAGGTHNEQFF.

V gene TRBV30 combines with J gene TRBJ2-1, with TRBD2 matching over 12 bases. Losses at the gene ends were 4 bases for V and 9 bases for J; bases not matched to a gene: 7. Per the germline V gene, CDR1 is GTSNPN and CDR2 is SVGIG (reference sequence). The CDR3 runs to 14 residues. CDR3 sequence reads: CAWNSLAGGLEQFF. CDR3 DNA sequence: TGTGCCTGGAACTCCCTAGCGGGAGGGCTTGAGCAGTTCTTC.

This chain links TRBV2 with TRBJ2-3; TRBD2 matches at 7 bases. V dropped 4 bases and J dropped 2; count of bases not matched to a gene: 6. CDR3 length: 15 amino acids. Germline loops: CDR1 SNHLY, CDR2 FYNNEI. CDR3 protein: CASSVPGGATDTQYF. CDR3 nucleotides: TGTGCCAGCAGTGTACCGGGGGGTGCCACAGATACGCAGTATTTT.

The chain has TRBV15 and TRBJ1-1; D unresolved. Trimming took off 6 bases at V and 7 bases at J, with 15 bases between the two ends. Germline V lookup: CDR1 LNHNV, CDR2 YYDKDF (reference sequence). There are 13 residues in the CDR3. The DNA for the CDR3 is TGTGCCACCAGGGACCCAAGGGCGGTTGAAGCTTTCTTT. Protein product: CATRDPRAVEAFF.

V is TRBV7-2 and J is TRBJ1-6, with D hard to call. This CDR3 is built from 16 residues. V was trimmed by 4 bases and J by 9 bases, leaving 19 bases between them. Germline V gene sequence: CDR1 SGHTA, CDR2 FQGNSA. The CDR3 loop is CASSSRAGILSSPLHF. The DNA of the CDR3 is TGTGCCAGCAGCTCGCGTGCAGGCATTTTATCTTCACCCCTCCACTTT.

The CDR3 nucleotides are TGTGCCAGCAGCCAAGGGGGAGGGCTGGATGAAGCTTTCTTT. Amino acids: CASSQGGGLDEAFF. The chain combines TRBV3-1 (or the pseudogene TRBV3-2) with TRBJ1-1; no reliable D call. The CDR3 length is 14 residues. Germline CDR1 reads LGHDT; CDR2 reads YNNKEL (reference sequence). V was pared by 1 base and J by 7 bases, with 13 bases between.

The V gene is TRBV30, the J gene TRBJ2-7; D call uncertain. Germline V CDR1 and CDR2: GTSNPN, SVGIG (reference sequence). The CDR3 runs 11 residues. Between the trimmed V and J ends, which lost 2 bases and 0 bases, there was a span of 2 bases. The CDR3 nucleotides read TGTGCCTGGAGTTACTCCTACGAGCAGTACTTC. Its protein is CAWSYSYEQYF.

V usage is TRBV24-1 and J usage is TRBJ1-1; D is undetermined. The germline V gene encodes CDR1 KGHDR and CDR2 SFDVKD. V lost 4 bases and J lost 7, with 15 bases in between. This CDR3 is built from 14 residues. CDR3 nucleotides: TGTGCCACCAGTGACCCGACTGTGAGTGATGAAGCTTTCTTT. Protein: CATSDPTVSDEAFF.

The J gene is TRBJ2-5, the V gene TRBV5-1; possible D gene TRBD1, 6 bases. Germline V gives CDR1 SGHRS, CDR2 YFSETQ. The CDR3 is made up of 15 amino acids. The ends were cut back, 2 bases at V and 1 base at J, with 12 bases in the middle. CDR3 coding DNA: TGCGCCAGCAGCTTCTCAAGGGGGACCCAAGAGACCCAGTACTTC. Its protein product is CASSFSRGTQETQYF.

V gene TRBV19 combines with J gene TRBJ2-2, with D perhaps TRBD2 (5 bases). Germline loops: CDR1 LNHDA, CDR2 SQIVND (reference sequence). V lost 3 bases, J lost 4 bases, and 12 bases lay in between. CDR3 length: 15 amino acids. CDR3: CASSMRGLATGELFF. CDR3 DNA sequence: TGTGCCAGTAGTATGAGAGGACTGGCCACCGGGGAGCTGTTTTTT. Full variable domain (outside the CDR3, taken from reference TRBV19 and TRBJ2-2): DGGITQSPKYLFRKEGQNVTLSCEQNLNHDAMYWYRQDPGQGLRLIYYSQIVNDFQKGDIAEGYSVSREKKESFPLTVTSAQKNPTAFYLCASSMRGLATGELFFGEGSRLTVL.

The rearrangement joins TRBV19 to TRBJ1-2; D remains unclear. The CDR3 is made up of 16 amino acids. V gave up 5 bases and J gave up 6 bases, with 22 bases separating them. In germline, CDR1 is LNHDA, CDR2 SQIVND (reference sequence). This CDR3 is CASSLAGRGVIDGYTF. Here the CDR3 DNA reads TGTGCCAGTAGTCTCGCTGGGAGAGGAGTGATAGATGGCTACACCTTC.

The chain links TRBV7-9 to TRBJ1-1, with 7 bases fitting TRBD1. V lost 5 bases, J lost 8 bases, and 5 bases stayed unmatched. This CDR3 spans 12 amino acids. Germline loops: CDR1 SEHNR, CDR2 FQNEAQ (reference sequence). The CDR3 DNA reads TGTGCCAGCAGCCGGGACAGACTAGAAGCTTTCTTT. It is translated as CASSRDRLEAFF.

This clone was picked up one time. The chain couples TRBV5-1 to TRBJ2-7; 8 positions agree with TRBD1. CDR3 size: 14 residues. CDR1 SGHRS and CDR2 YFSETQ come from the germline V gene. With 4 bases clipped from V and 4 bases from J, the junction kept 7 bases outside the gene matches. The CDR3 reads CASSPGTGDYEQYF. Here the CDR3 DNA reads TGCGCCAGCAGCCCTGGGACAGGCGATTACGAGCAGTACTTC.

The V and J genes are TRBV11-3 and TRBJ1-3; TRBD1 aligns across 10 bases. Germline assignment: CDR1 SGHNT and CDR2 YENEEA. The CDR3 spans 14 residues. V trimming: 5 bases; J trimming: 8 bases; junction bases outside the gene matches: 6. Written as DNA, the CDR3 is TGTGCCAGCAGCCCCTGGGACAGGGGATACACCATATATTTT. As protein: CASSPWDRGYTIYF. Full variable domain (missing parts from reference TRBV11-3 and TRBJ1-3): EAGVVQSPRYKIIEKKQPVAFWCNPISGHNTLYWYLQNLGQGPELLIRYENEEAVDDSQLPKDRFSAERLKGVDSTLKIQPAELGDSAVYLCASSPWDRGYTIYFGEGSWLTVV.